The rows below give T cell receptor beta chains drawn from one sample of a study of T-cell reconstitution after alpha-beta-depleted transplantation in children. From the PCR reads, TCRdb called clonotypes with MiXCR, one entry per CDR3 protein. This table has about 640,000 distinct CDR3 sequences, around 16% appearing once. This specimen consisted of PBMCs from the stem cell graft donor, obtained from the stem cell graft. The origin of the receptors is a human donor who donated a stem cell graft to a child with acute myeloid leukemia. The CDR3 runs from the conserved cysteine through the conserved F or W. D genes are given only for firm matches. Only some rows state a clone size, as once, few, many or a class for expanded clones.

clone size	V gene	J gene	D gene	CDR3 DNA	CDR3 protein
many	TRBV7-2	TRBJ2-7	NA	TGTGCCAGCAGCTTAGAGGGGTGGTATGTGGGAGAGCAGTACTTC	CASSLEGWYVGEQYF
many	TRBV5-6	TRBJ1-5	NA	TGTGCCAGCAGCTTGACAAGTTCCAATCAGCCCCAGCATTTT	CASSLTSSNQPQHF
NA	TRBV6-1	TRBJ2-7	TRBD2	TGTGCCAGCAGTAGAGGGACTATAGCCAACGAGCAGTACTTC	CASSRGTIANEQYF
many	TRBV20-1	TRBJ1-1	NA	TGCAGTGCTCGTCAAGACGGCCGGATCACTGAAGCTTTCTTT	CSARQDGRITEAFF
few	TRBV12-3/TRBV12-4	TRBJ2-5	NA	TGTGCCAGCAGTTTCATGGGACATGGGTTAGGAGACCAGTACTTC	CASSFMGHGLGDQYF
NA	TRBV29-1	TRBJ2-7	TRBD2	TGCAGCGCCTTAGCGGGGCCGTACGAGCGGTACTTC	CSALAGPYERYF
many	TRBV7-2	TRBJ2-1	NA	TGTGCCAGCAGCTTAGTGGGAGGTTCGGGCAATGAGCAGTTCTTC	CASSLVGGSGNEQFF
many	TRBV20-1	TRBJ1-1	NA	TGCAGTGCTCAAACAAAAAGGGCGAACACTGAAGCTTTCTTT	CSAQTKRANTEAFF
many	TRBV30	TRBJ2-1	TRBD1	TGTGCCTCCTCGACAGGGAGTATTTTCAATGGGCAGTTCTTC	CASSTGSIFNGQFF
NA	TRBV27	TRBJ1-2	NA	TGTGCCAGCAGAGAGGGGGAGGGAACGTGGGGCTACACCTTC	CASREGEGTWGYTF
many	TRBV9	TRBJ1-2	NA	TGTGCCAGCAGCGTAGGGGGGGGCTATGGCTACACCTTC	CASSVGGGYGYTF
NA	TRBV12-3/TRBV12-4	TRBJ2-5	NA	TGTGCCAGCAGTTTGGCGGGGGCCCCTCAAGAGACCCAGTACTTC	CASSLAGAPQETQYF
NA	TRBV20-1	TRBJ2-5	NA	TGCTGTGCTAGAGATATGGAGAGGGGCCCTCAAGAGACCCAGTACTTC	CCARDMERGPQETQYF
many	TRBV7-6	TRBJ2-5	TRBD2	TGTGCCAGCAGCTTAGAGCTAGCGGGGGGAGAGACCCAGTACTTC	CASSLELAGGETQYF
few	TRBV7-2	TRBJ2-3	NA	TGTGCCAGCAGCTTAGCGATTAGCCCTCGCACAGATACGCAGTATTTT	CASSLAISPRTDTQYF
many	TRBV4-3	TRBJ1-2	NA	TGCGCCAGCAGCCAGGAAAGGGGACGGCGCTACACCTTC	CASSQERGRRYTF
few	TRBV28	TRBJ2-1	NA	TGTGCCAGCCGAGGACTGAATGAGCAGTTCTTC	CASRGLNEQFF
NA	TRBV20-1	TRBJ1-4	NA	TGCAGTGCTAGAGTCCTCCGGGGGAAACTGTTTTTT	CSARVLRGKLFF
many	TRBV12-3/TRBV12-4	TRBJ2-1	TRBD2	TGTGCCAGTCTAGCGGGGGTCTACAATGAGCAGTTCTTC	CASLAGVYNEQFF
few	TRBV29-1	TRBJ2-3	NA	TGCAGCGTTGGAGACAGGCCGTCCGCTAGCACAGATACGCAGTATTTT	CSVGDRPSASTDTQYF
many	TRBV9	TRBJ1-6	NA	TGTGCCAGCAGCGGATCGACGGCCTATAATTCACCCCTCCACTTT	CASSGSTAYNSPLHF
many	TRBV6-6	TRBJ2-7	NA	TGTGCCAGCAGCCAGGGATCTTACTACGAGCAGTACTTC	CASSQGSYYEQYF
few	TRBV7-9	TRBJ2-3	TRBD2	TGTGCCAGCAGCCCCTATAGCGGGGGGCCTACAGATACGCAGTATTTT	CASSPYSGGPTDTQYF
NA	TRBV29-1	TRBJ2-3	NA	TGCAGCGTTGGGGGAATCCTCACAGATACGCAGTATTTT	CSVGGILTDTQYF
once	TRBV10-3	TRBJ1-1	TRBD1	TGTGCCATCAGTGCGGCAGGGGGCTTGAACACTGAAGCTTTCTTT	CAISAAGGLNTEAFF
many	TRBV5-5	TRBJ1-2	NA	TGTGCCAGCAGGGTGGACATGGCTTACTATGGCTACACCTTC	CASRVDMAYYGYTF
few	TRBV30	TRBJ2-1	TRBD1	TGTGCCTGGAGCGAAGGGACAGTCGCCTACAATGAGCAGTTCTTC	CAWSEGTVAYNEQFF
NA	TRBV24-1	TRBJ2-3	NA	TGTGCCACCAGTGGTTCGGATAAGAGCACAGATACGCAGTATTTT	CATSGSDKSTDTQYF